What follows is one T cell receptor beta chain and its context. These data originate in a study of shared clonotypes between healthy human individuals. CD45RO-negative, CCR7-selected cells formed the naive CD8 fraction, which excluded terminally differentiated effector memory CD45RA+ cells. The CDR3 sequence is 14 residues long. CDR1 and CDR2 (germline): LGHNA, YSLEER. Between the trimmed V and J ends, which lost 1 base and 1 base, there was a span of 7 bases. TCRdb keeps only in-frame clones here, not all; method: immunoSEQ multiplex PCR. The table records millions of clones, more than 85% of them present only once.

The source is a man between 18 and 35 years old in good health. Some clones in this sample may be carry-over from other donors' samples. Material for sequencing was naive CD8+ T cells from PBMCs. The chain combines TRBV4-3 with TRBJ1-1; D ambiguous. CDR3 loop: CASSQAEGNTEAFF. In nucleotides, the CDR3 is TGCGCCAGCAGCCAAGCAGAGGGGAACACTGAAGCTTTCTTT.